The 21 T cell receptor beta chains listed next were all sequenced from one sample in a study of vaccination and CD4 T cells after COVID-19. Treatment meaning: approximately 11-day PBMC culture with coronavirus spike peptide pools or control peptides (ViraFEST assay). Prior to the COVID-19 pandemic (2011-2018), the unexposed donor's CD4+ T cells were collected. Sequenced with the Oncomine TCR Beta short-read assay was DNA taken from cultured CD4+ T cells. TCRdb re-called the PCR reads with MiXCR, one entry per CDR3 protein. Of about 7,600 distinct CDR3 sequences in the sample, around 50% are singletons; the top ten hold approximately 25%. These TCRs' antigens remain unknown. Sequenced sample: CD4+ T cells from blood, cultured in vitro. Receptors were obtained from a human donor in good health.

In its sample, this clonotype was seen once. The CDR3: CASSQDSGNTIYF. In nucleotides, the CDR3 is TGCGCCAGCAGCCAAGATAGCGGAAACACCATATATTTT. The J gene is TRBJ1-3, the V gene TRBV4-1; D remains ambiguous. The CDR3 totals 13 residues. Germline loops: CDR1 MGHRA, CDR2 YSYEKL. Between the trimmed V and J ends, which lost 0 bases and 4 bases, there was a span of 4 bases.

This clonotype showed up just a few times. V usage is TRBV7-2 and J usage is TRBJ1-1; unclear D gene. CDR3 length equals 12 residues. V dropped 4 bases and J dropped 1 base, with 4 bases sitting between them. The germline V gene encodes CDR1 SGHTA and CDR2 FQGNSA. The CDR3 DNA reads TGTGCCAGCAGCTATTCGAACACTGAAGCTTTCTTT. It specifies CASSYSNTEAFF.

The chain joins TRBV6-2 or TRBV6-3 to TRBJ1-1, with 8 bases that match TRBD1. The CDR3 consists of 14 residues. CDR1 is MNHEY and CDR2 is SVGEGT in the germline V gene. V gave up 6 bases and J gave up 1 base; unmatched junction bases: 4. The CDR3 DNA sequence: TGTGCCAGCAGAAAACAGGGGGAGAACACTGAAGCTTTCTTT. Its protein product is CASRKQGENTEAFF.

This clonotype was found a few times. The rearrangement links TRBV20-1 to TRBJ2-3, with no clear D. This CDR3 has 14 amino acids. The V and J ends lost 4 bases and 4 bases respectively, with 15 bases between them. Germline V gene data show CDR1 as DFQATT and CDR2 as SNEGSKA (reference sequence). In nucleotides, the CDR3 is TGCAGTGCTAAGAACTATGGGGTCCCAGATACGCAGTATTTT. As protein: CSAKNYGVPDTQYF.

V and J are TRBV21-1 and TRBJ1-2. TRBV21-1 is flagged as a pseudogene. The CDR3 is 13 amino acids. The CDR3 region is CASTNILDYGYTF. The CDR3 DNA reads as TGTGCCAGCACTAACATCCTAGACTATGGCTACACCTTC.

This chain links TRBV6-1 with TRBJ2-7; 7 nucleotides agree with TRBD2. Per germline, CDR1 MNHNS and CDR2 SASEGT. V was clipped by 7 bases and J by 3 bases; unmatched bases: 6. This CDR3 contains 13 residues. The CDR3 is CASNPPGGYEQYF. The CDR3 region has the DNA TGTGCCAGCAACCCCCCGGGGGGCTACGAGCAGTACTTC.

This clonotype was counted between two and nine times. The V and J genes are TRBV28 and TRBJ2-7; no clear D. From germline, CDR1 is MDHEN and CDR2 SYDVKM. The V end was cut by 6 bases, the J end by 4 bases, with 10 bases between. CDR3 length equals 12 residues. The CDR3 region is CASSSQRYEQYF. The DNA for the CDR3 is TGTGCCAGCAGCTCCCAGCGATACGAGCAGTACTTC.

The V call is TRBV5-1, the J call TRBJ1-1, with D uncertain. Trimming took 4 bases from V and 0 from J, leaving 7 bases between them. The CDR3 contains 13 residues. The germline V gene encodes CDR1 SGHRS and CDR2 YFSETQ. This CDR3 reads CASSRDMNTEAFF. In nucleotides, the CDR3 is TGCGCCAGCAGCAGGGATATGAACACTGAAGCTTTCTTT.

The chain joins TRBV4-1 to TRBJ1-2, with 9 bases aligning to TRBD1. The CDR3 covers 16 residues. V was clipped by 4 bases and J by 8 bases; unmatched bases: 14. The germline V gene encodes CDR1 MGHRA and CDR2 YSYEKL. CDR3 residues: CASSRSHTQGAWGYTF. In nucleotides, the CDR3 is TGCGCCAGCAGCCGCTCCCATACACAGGGGGCTTGGGGCTACACCTTC.

This chain joins TRBV7-2 and TRBJ1-6, with 9 nucleotides matching TRBD1. In germline, CDR1 is SGHTA, CDR2 FQGNSA. The J segment lost 14 bases and the V segment lost 5 bases, leaving 7 bases of the junction unmatched. The CDR3 extends over 13 amino acids. CDR3: CASSPDRGDSLHF. CDR3 coding DNA: TGTGCCAGCAGCCCCGACAGGGGGGATTCCCTCCACTTT.

The J gene is TRBJ2-7, the V gene TRBV9; 10 nucleotides line up with TRBD1. This CDR3 comprises 15 residues. The junction had 7 bases not matched to a gene; V was cut back by 3 bases and J by 4 bases. Germline CDR1 and CDR2: SGDLS and YYNGEE. The CDR3 reads CASSADRGHRYEQYF. DNA for the CDR3: TGTGCCAGCAGCGCCGACAGGGGGCATAGGTACGAGCAGTACTTC.

This sequence joins TRBV20-1 and TRBJ1-4; 9 bases agree with TRBD1. Germline assignment: CDR1 DFQATT and CDR2 SNEGSKA (reference sequence). J gave up 8 bases and V 0 bases, and 4 bases lay outside the gene matches. This CDR3 is 14 amino acids long. For the CDR3, the DNA is TGCAGTGCTAGAGAACAGGGGGCAAGGGAAAAACTGTTTTTT. It yields the protein CSAREQGAREKLFF.

This chain links TRBV6-5 with TRBJ2-5, with D perhaps TRBD1 or TRBD2 (5 bases each). The CDR3 length is 16 residues. From germline, CDR1 is MNHEY and CDR2 SVGAGI. The V gene lost 4 bases and the J gene lost 2 bases, with 17 bases spanning the gap. CDR3 loop: CASSSLGTDYQETQYF. The CDR3 nucleotides are TGTGCCAGCAGTTCCTTGGGGACGGATTATCAAGAGACCCAGTACTTC.

This clonotype was observed a handful of times. The chain uses TRBV7-6 and TRBJ2-7; 8 bases map to TRBD1. V dropped 2 bases and J dropped 7; count of bases not matched to a gene: 4. The CDR3 runs 13 residues. The V gene's germline CDR1 is SGHVS and CDR2 FNYEAQ. This CDR3 reads CASSLWTGFEQYF. In nucleotides, the CDR3 is TGTGCCAGCAGCTTATGGACAGGGTTTGAGCAGTACTTC. The variable domain in full, with the rest retrieved from reference TRBV7-6 and TRBJ2-7, is GAGVSQSPRYKVTKRGQDVALRCDPISGHVSLYWYRQALGQGPEFLTYFNYEAQQDKSGLPNDRFSAERPEGSISTLTIQRTEQRDSAMYRCASSLWTGFEQYFGPGTRLTVT.

V is TRBV19 and J is TRBJ2-3; 12 bases are shared with TRBD2. This CDR3 has 18 amino acids. J was trimmed by 3 bases and V by 6 bases; bases with no gene match: 13. Germline CDR1 LNHDA, CDR2 SQIVND (reference sequence). The CDR3, as DNA: TGTGCCAGTAGCACCTCTCTAGCGGGAGGGCCTTATACAGATACGCAGTATTTT. Translating gives CASSTSLAGGPYTDTQYF.

This clonotype was observed a handful of times. The CDR3 here is CASIIGGGNEQFF. CDR3 nucleotides: TGTGCCAGCATTATCGGCGGAGGCAATGAGCAGTTCTTC. The chain couples TRBV6-1 to TRBJ2-1, with D possibly being TRBD2 (5 bases). The CDR3 spans 13 residues. Germline assignment: CDR1 MNHNS and CDR2 SASEGT. V lost 7 bases and J 6 bases, leaving 13 bases between the germline ends.

This clonotype was observed a few times. The chain uses TRBV27 and TRBJ1-5; a weak D match, TRBD1 (5 bases). Between the trimmed V and J ends, which lost 6 bases and 6 bases, there was a span of 15 bases. Germline assignment: CDR1 MNHEY and CDR2 SMNVEV (reference sequence). This CDR3 contains 14 residues. The CDR3 is CASRGGVNTQPQHF. For the CDR3, the DNA is TGTGCCAGCAGGGGGGGGGTCAATACTCAGCCCCAGCATTTT.

This chain connects TRBV7-2 to TRBJ2-3; TRBD2 agrees at 9 bases. This CDR3 is built from 15 residues. Germline CDR1 SGHTA, CDR2 FQGNSA. V lost 2 bases and J lost 4; bases outside the gene matches: 4. The DNA of the CDR3 is TGTGCCAGCAGCTTATGGGCGGGAGGGGCAGATACGCAGTATTTT. Translation gives CASSLWAGGADTQYF. Full variable domain (outside the CDR3, taken from reference TRBV7-2 and TRBJ2-3): GAGVSQSPSNKVTEKGKDVELRCDPISGHTALYWYRQSLGQGLEFLIYFQGNSAPDKSGLPSDRFSAERTGGSVSTLTIQRTQQEDSAVYLCASSLWAGGADTQYFGPGTRLTVL.

The rearrangement joins TRBV10-3 to TRBJ2-5, with TRBD2 matching over 16 bases. CDR3 length: 17 amino acids. V lost 6 bases and J lost 2; bases outside the gene matches: 6. CDR1 and CDR2 (germline): ENHRY, SYGVKD. CDR3 coding DNA: TGTGCCATCAGATCCGGGACTAGCGGGGGGGTTCAAGAGACCCAGTACTTC. Residues: CAIRSGTSGGVQETQYF.

V is TRBV19 and J is TRBJ1-1; no reliable D call. Germline CDR1 is LNHDA and CDR2 is SQIVND (reference sequence). CDR3 length equals 12 residues. V was shortened by 5 bases and J by 6 bases, with 10 bases between the two germline ends. This CDR3 is CASSWGGPEAFF. The CDR3 DNA follows: TGTGCCAGTAGTTGGGGTGGCCCTGAAGCTTTCTTT.

A few counts support this clonotype. The chain combines TRBV5-4 with TRBJ2-7; D is ambiguous. This CDR3 contains 12 residues. With 2 bases removed from V and 3 bases from J, the gap between germline ends came to 6 bases. CDR1 is SGHNT and CDR2 is YYREEE in the germline V gene (reference sequence). The CDR3 reads CASSLSGYEQYF. CDR3 nucleotides: TGTGCCAGCAGCTTATCTGGCTACGAGCAGTACTTC.